This T cell receptor beta chain was retrieved from a study of technical replicates of blood from a handful of donors. Sequenced by immunoSEQ multiplex PCR; TCRdb stores in-frame clones only, minus some. The repertoire holds some 77,000 clones, 90% to 95% seen once, with under 0.5% in the top ten. This TCR was recovered from a human donor in good health. The sequenced sample was T cells isolated from PBMCs.

In DNA, the CDR3 is TGTGCCAGCAGCCCTTACAGGGGTGGCAATCAGCCCCAGCATTTT. Protein sequence: CASSPYRGGNQPQHF. This chain uses TRBV6-5 with TRBJ1-5; 7 positions match TRBD1. Per germline, CDR1 MNHEY and CDR2 SVGAGI. J was trimmed by 2 bases and V by 6 bases; bases with no gene match: 7. This CDR3 has 15 residues.